The rows below give T cell receptor beta chains drawn from one sample of a study of T cell responses to AZD1222 COVID-19 vaccine. Profiled with immunoSEQ multiplex PCR; TCRdb holds only in-frame clones, not every one. The sample includes 90,000 to 120,000 clones, around 90% of them seen just once. The sample was peripheral blood, taken on day 0 of AZD1222 vaccination. These receptors were collected from an adult in good health. CDR3s include the opening cysteine and the closing phenylalanine or tryptophan. A D gene is named only where the DNA matches it firmly. The listing skips clone size in some rows; elsewhere it reads once, few, many or a size class.

clone_size | j_call | v_call | d_call | cdr3_nt | cdr3_aa
NA | TRBJ2-7 | TRBV20-1 | NA | TGCAGTGCTAGTTTGGGAAACGAGCAGTACTTC | CSASLGNEQYF
NA | TRBJ2-5 | TRBV19 | TRBD1 | TGTGCCAGTAGATCGGGACAGGGGGCATTTGAGACCCAGTACTTC | CASRSGQGAFETQYF
NA | TRBJ2-1 | TRBV7-9 | TRBD2 | TGTGCCAGCAGCTTTGGGACTACGGGCAATGAGCAGTTCTTC | CASSFGTTGNEQFF
NA | TRBJ2-1 | TRBV5-1 | NA | TGCGCCAGCAGCTTAGCACTAATCAATGAGCAGTTCTTC | CASSLALINEQFF
once | TRBJ2-1 | TRBV29-1 | TRBD2 | TGCAGCGTTGAAGATCCTGGGACTAGTACCTCCTACAATGAGCAGTTCTTC | CSVEDPGTSTSYNEQFF
NA | TRBJ2-2 | TRBV11-2 | NA | TGTGCCAGCAGCTTACCTTGGAATCAGAACACCGGGGAGCTGTTTTTT | CASSLPWNQNTGELFF
NA | TRBJ2-7 | TRBV27 | NA | TGTGCCAGCAGTGGGAGTACCGGGTCACATCCCTACGAGCAGTACTTC | CASSGSTGSHPYEQYF
NA | TRBJ2-6 | TRBV4-3 | NA | TGCGCCAGCAGCCATTGGAGACCGGGTTCTGGGGCCAACGTCCTGACTTTC | CASSHWRPGSGANVLTF
NA | TRBJ2-2 | TRBV19 | NA | TGTGCCAGTAGTATCTTGCTCAGGAACACCGGGGAGCTGTTTTTT | CASSILLRNTGELFF
NA | TRBJ1-2 | TRBV28 | NA | TGTGCCAGCAGTACGCAGCACTATGGCTACACCTTC | CASSTQHYGYTF
NA | TRBJ2-1 | TRBV19 | NA | TGTGCCAGTAGGTCGCTAACCAACGAACCCAATGAGCAGTTCTTC | CASRSLTNEPNEQFF
NA | TRBJ2-1 | TRBV5-1 | NA | TGCGCCAGCAGCTTGGTCCCTGGCGTGAACTACAATGAGCAGTTCTTC | CASSLVPGVNYNEQFF
NA | TRBJ2-3 | TRBV7-6 | NA | TGTGCCAGCAGCCTCTTGGGGGATACGCAGTATTTT | CASSLLGDTQYF
NA | TRBJ2-1 | TRBV9 | NA | TGTGCCAGCAGCGCCTCCGGGACGGTCGAAGGAAATGAGCAGTTCTTC | CASSASGTVEGNEQFF
NA | TRBJ1-1 | TRBV4-3 | NA | TGCGCCAGCAGCCAAGATCCTGCAGGCCACACTGAAGCTTTCTTT | CASSQDPAGHTEAFF
NA | TRBJ2-3 | TRBV5-4 | NA | TGTGCCAGCAGCTTTGAGGGTCGGGGCACTTATACGCAGTATTTT | CASSFEGRGTYTQYF
NA | TRBJ2-1 | TRBV19 | TRBD2 | TGTGCCAGTAGTGTTAGCGGGAGCTCCTACAATGAGCAGTTCTTC | CASSVSGSSYNEQFF
few | TRBJ1-1 | TRBV7-3 | TRBD1 | TGTGCCAGCAGCTTAGATCGGACAGGGGGTAAAGCTTTCTTT | CASSLDRTGGKAFF
once | TRBJ1-1 | TRBV18 | NA | TGTGCCAGCTCCCCGTTCTACCCGAACACTGAAGCTTTCTTT | CASSPFYPNTEAFF
NA | TRBJ2-2 | TRBV11-2 | NA | TGTGCCAGCAGCCCTAACACCGGGGAGCTGTTTTTT | CASSPNTGELFF
NA | TRBJ1-1 | TRBV7-8 | NA | TGTGCCAGCAGCTTGTACATGAACACTGAAGCTTTCTTT | CASSLYMNTEAFF
NA | TRBJ1-2 | TRBV7-9 | TRBD1 | TGTGCCAGCAGCGCGGGACAGTTCTATGGCTACACCTTC | CASSAGQFYGYTF
NA | TRBJ2-3 | TRBV30 | TRBD2 | TGTGCCTGGAGTCGGGGGGTGAAGGTTGAAATGGATACGCAGTATTTT | CAWSRGVKVEMDTQYF
once | TRBJ2-3 | TRBV19 | NA | TGTGCCAGTAAGCAAGGCGGGGCGGGAGATACGCAGTATTTT | CASKQGGAGDTQYF
NA | TRBJ1-4 | TRBV7-2 | TRBD1 | TGTGCCAGCAGCTTAACAGGGGGCATTAATGAAAAACTGTTTTTT | CASSLTGGINEKLFF
NA | TRBJ1-4 | TRBV5-1 | NA | TGCGCCAGCAGCTACCCGGGTGAAAAACTGTTTTTT | CASSYPGEKLFF
NA | TRBJ2-7 | TRBV5-1 | NA | TGCGCCAGCAGCTTGGGCTCCCCCCTGGCGAGGGGGGAGTACTTC | CASSLGSPLARGEYF
NA | TRBJ2-7 | TRBV30 | TRBD1 | TGTGCCGGGGGGACAGGCTCCTACGAGCAGTACTTC | CAGGTGSYEQYF
NA | TRBJ1-4 | TRBV27 | TRBD1 | TGTGCCAGCAGGGGGGACAGTTCTAATGAAAAACTGTTTTTT | CASRGDSSNEKLFF
NA | TRBJ1-5 | TRBV28 | TRBD1 | TGTGCCAGCAGTCGAGGGGGCACCGATCAGCCCCAGCATTTT | CASSRGGTDQPQHF
NA | TRBJ1-5 | TRBV11-2 | NA | TGTGCCAGCAGCTGGGACAGCAATCAGCCCCAGCATTTT | CASSWDSNQPQHF
few | TRBJ2-3 | TRBV5-4 | NA | TGTGCCAGCAGCTCCAGGCGGAGCACAGATACGCAGTATTTT | CASSSRRSTDTQYF
NA | TRBJ1-4 | TRBV3-1/TRBV3-2 | NA | TGTGCCAGCAGCCAAGACCATCGGGGGGCGCAAAAACTGTTTTTT | CASSQDHRGAQKLFF
NA | TRBJ2-7 | TRBV7-8 | TRBD1 | TGTGCCAGCAGCCAAAGCGGACAGGGGTACGAGCAGTACTTC | CASSQSGQGYEQYF
once | TRBJ1-4 | TRBV7-2 | NA | TGTGCCAGCAGACCCAATAGGGGGGTTTCAGAAAAACTGTTTTTT | CASRPNRGVSEKLFF
NA | TRBJ2-7 | TRBV5-1 | NA | TGCGCCAGCAGTTTGGGGGTAACAGGGATTCCCTACGAGCAGTACTTC | CASSLGVTGIPYEQYF
NA | TRBJ1-5 | TRBV6-5 | NA | TGTGCCAGCAGTTTAGAAATACATCAGCCCCAGCATTTT | CASSLEIHQPQHF
NA | TRBJ1-6 | TRBV7-9 | TRBD1 | TGTGCCAGCAGCTACTCGGACAGGGCTCATTCACCCCTCCACTTT | CASSYSDRAHSPLHF
NA | TRBJ2-7 | TRBV24-1 | NA | TGTGCCACCAGTTCTAGCGCTAGCTCCTACGAGCAGTACTTC | CATSSSASSYEQYF
NA | TRBJ2-2 | TRBV5-1 | TRBD2 | TGCGCCAGCAGCGGACTAGAGGGGACCGGGGAGCTGTTTTTT | CASSGLEGTGELFF
NA | TRBJ1-2 | TRBV27 | NA | TGTGCCAGCCGCCCCATCGACCAGGGCCTCTATGGCTACACCTTC | CASRPIDQGLYGYTF
NA | TRBJ2-5 | TRBV14 | NA | TGTGCCAGCAGCCAACGATTTGCCGGCAGGGGATCAGAGACCCAGTACTTC | CASSQRFAGRGSETQYF
NA | TRBJ1-6 | TRBV9 | NA | TGTGCCAGCAGCGTATCGATGGGGGGCTCCTATAATTCACCCCTCCACTTT | CASSVSMGGSYNSPLHF
NA | TRBJ2-1 | TRBV25-1 | NA | TGTGCCAGTAGAAGGGAGGCCTTATACAATGAGCAGTTCTTC | CASRREALYNEQFF
NA | TRBJ1-2 | TRBV9 | TRBD1 | TGTGCCAGCAGTGACACAGGGGGCGTCTATGGCTACACCTTC | CASSDTGGVYGYTF
NA | TRBJ1-1 | TRBV6-2/TRBV6-3 | NA | TGTGCCAGCAGTTACGGAGGCGGTCTGTCTGAAGCTTTCTTT | CASSYGGGLSEAFF
NA | TRBJ2-3 | TRBV9 | TRBD2 | TGTGCCAGTCGAAGCGGGAGGGGCACAGATACGCAGTATTTT | CASRSGRGTDTQYF
NA | TRBJ2-1 | TRBV27 | NA | TGTGCCAGCACGGACCTAGGGCGCGGTGGTTTCAGTGAGCAGTTCTTC | CASTDLGRGGFSEQFF
NA | TRBJ2-7 | TRBV12-5 | TRBD1 | TGTGCTAGTGGTTTTTTCGGACAGGCGAAGCAGTACTTC | CASGFFGQAKQYF
NA | TRBJ2-7 | TRBV7-2 | TRBD1 | TGTGCCAGCAGCCCTTACAAGGACAGGGTCGGGTACGAGCAGTACTTC | CASSPYKDRVGYEQYF